This entry lists 20 T cell receptor beta chains sequenced from one sample in a study of blood T cells in healthy people across ages. For the second PCR, which ran for roughly 7 to 11 cycles, a sample-barcoded 5' primer and a J-beta primer mix were used. In TCRdb, the 5' RACE reads were re-called with MiXCR into one record per CDR3 protein. The sample includes about 1 million distinct CDR3 sequences, around 45% of them seen just once. Sequences were obtained from blood. Receptor source: a woman in her fifties or sixties in good health.

Of note for this clonotype: A read error may produce the germline difference seen at one junction end. The CDR3 nucleotides read TGTGCCAGCAGCCAAGAGACGCTCTTTAACTATGGCCACACCTTC. Encoded protein: CASSQETLFNYGHTF. The chain couples TRBV4-2 to TRBJ1-2; D not resolved. The CDR3 has 15 residues. Germline V lookup: CDR1 LGHNA, CDR2 YNFKEQ.

This clonotype was counted a few times. This chain links TRBV27 with TRBJ1-2, with a weak D call TRBD1 (5 bases). The CDR3 is made up of 14 amino acids. The ends were cut back, 2 bases at V and 8 bases at J, with 15 bases in the middle. Germline loops: CDR1 MNHEY, CDR2 SMNVEV (reference sequence). CDR3 coding DNA: TGTGCCAGCAGTTTAAGTGCGGGGCTCTGGGGCTACACCTTC. Its translation is CASSLSAGLWGYTF.

The rearrangement joins TRBV7-9 to TRBJ2-2; tentative D call: TRBD2 (5 bases). Trimming took 3 bases from V and 6 from J, leaving 17 bases between them. Per the germline V gene, CDR1 is SEHNR and CDR2 is FQNEAQ (reference sequence). The CDR3 totals 16 residues. The CDR3 region has the DNA TGTGCCAGCAGCTTGTCGGCGGGCCGGGATCCCGGGGAGCTGTTTTTT. As protein: CASSLSAGRDPGELFF.

The chain uses TRBV20-1 and TRBJ2-1; 8 positions match TRBD2. V gave up 3 bases and J gave up 9 bases; unmatched junction bases: 7. Germline V CDR1 and CDR2: DFQATT, SNEGSKA (reference sequence). The CDR3 extends over 13 amino acids. The DNA for the CDR3 is TGCAGTGCTAGCCGGGAGGGCCTTGGTGAGCAGTTCTTC. Translating gives CSASREGLGEQFF.

This clonotype was counted only a few times. The gene calls are TRBV20-1 and TRBJ2-7; 8 nucleotides line up with TRBD1. Germline-derived CDR1 and CDR2 are DFQATT and SNEGSKA (reference sequence). The CDR3 is 16 amino acids. Losses at the gene ends were 1 base for V and 3 bases for J; bases not matched to a gene: 11. The CDR3 DNA is TGCAGTGCTAGAGTATTGCGGGCAGGGGGCGACTACGAGCAGTACTTC. Its protein is CSARVLRAGGDYEQYF.

The chain employs TRBV20-1 and TRBJ2-7, with 8 positions matching TRBD2. CDR1 DFQATT and CDR2 SNEGSKA come from the germline V gene (reference sequence). The junction had 6 bases not matched to a gene; V was cut back by 5 bases and J by 3 bases. This CDR3 has 13 residues. CDR3 nucleotide sequence: TGCAGTGCTCCGGGCGGGAGGATCTACGAGCAGTACTTC. Translation gives CSAPGGRIYEQYF.

V gene TRBV5-1 combines with J gene TRBJ2-7, with TRBD1 matching 12 bases. This CDR3 comprises 14 residues. Unmatched junction bases numbered 3, after V lost 4 bases and J lost 4 bases. Germline lookup yields CDR1 SGHRS and CDR2 YFSETQ. CDR3 protein: CASSKGQGAYEQYF. The DNA for the CDR3 is TGCGCCAGCAGCAAGGGACAGGGGGCTTACGAGCAGTACTTC.

This clonotype was found a few times. The chain links TRBV6-6 to TRBJ2-3; 8 nucleotides align to TRBD2. The ends lost 2 bases at V and 0 bases at J; junction bases unmatched: 7. Per the germline V gene, CDR1 is MNHNY and CDR2 is SVGAGI (reference sequence). The CDR3 consists of 17 residues. The CDR3 nucleotides are TGTGCCAGCAGTTACCCGCAAGGCGGGAGGAGCACAGATACGCAGTATTTT. It specifies CASSYPQGGRSTDTQYF.

This chain connects TRBV20-1 to TRBJ2-1; 10 bases map to TRBD2. The V segment lost 0 bases and the J segment 8 bases; nucleotides outside the gene matches: 7. The CDR3 has 15 amino acids. Germline V CDR1 and CDR2: DFQATT, SNEGSKA (reference sequence). CDR3 bases: TGCAGTGCTAGAGAAGGACTAGCGGTGTTTGATGAGCAGTTCTTC. This translates into CSAREGLAVFDEQFF.

This CDR3 is CSVTPRAGAYNEQYF. In DNA, the CDR3 is TGCAGTGTCACTCCGAGGGCGGGCGCCTACAATGAGCAGTACTTC. This chain uses TRBV20-1 with TRBJ2-5, with D perhaps TRBD2 (5 bases). Germline CDR1 reads DFQATT; CDR2 reads SNEGSKA (reference sequence). Deletions cut 7 bases from V and 11 bases from J, with 29 bases between. This CDR3 region has 15 residues.

The chain is built from TRBV6-5 and TRBJ1-4; D gene uncertain. The germline gives CDR1 MNHEY, CDR2 SVGAGI. The CDR3 loop spans 13 amino acids. Deletions cut 5 bases from V and 8 bases from J, with 12 bases between. CDR3 region: CASSSGALEKLFF. CDR3 DNA: TGTGCCAGCAGTAGCGGTGCGCTGGAAAAACTGTTTTTT.

The chain carries TRBV3-1 and TRBJ2-7, with 10 bases that match TRBD2. Unmatched junction bases numbered 6, after V lost 4 bases and J lost 0 bases. The CDR3 is 16 amino acids. Germline-derived CDR1 and CDR2 are LGHDT and YNNKEL (reference sequence). CDR3 in DNA: TGTGCCAGCAGCCCCTGGACTAGCGGCCCCTCCTACGAGCAGTACTTC. Residues: CASSPWTSGPSYEQYF.

The chain joins TRBV27 to TRBJ2-7, with D perhaps TRBD2 (6 bases). Between the trimmed V and J ends, which lost 5 bases and 5 bases, there was a span of 13 bases. Per the germline V gene, CDR1 is MNHEY and CDR2 is SMNVEV (reference sequence). This CDR3 is 13 amino acids long. The CDR3 loop reads CASSAGTADEQYF. For the CDR3, the DNA is TGTGCCAGCAGTGCGGGAACAGCGGACGAGCAGTACTTC.

This clonotype showed up just a few times. The V and J genes are TRBV4-1 and TRBJ2-7; 7 positions match TRBD1. Germline V gene sequence: CDR1 MGHRA, CDR2 YSYEKL. The trim removed 4 bases at V and 1 base at J, leaving 4 bases unmatched. This CDR3 region has 14 residues. The CDR3 DNA follows: TGCGCCAGCAGCCCCGGACAGGAGTCCTACGAGCAGTACTTC. Translation: CASSPGQESYEQYF.

This clonotype was counted between two and nine times. This may be a read error, as it is one base from a much larger clone. The chain couples TRBV11-2 to TRBJ2-7, with 16 bases lining up with TRBD2. The CDR3 loop spans 18 amino acids. Losses at the gene ends were 5 bases for V and 7 bases for J; bases not matched to a gene: 14. The germline V gene has CDR1 SGHAT and CDR2 FQNNGV. DNA for the CDR3: TGTGCCAGCAGCCCCACGGGACTAGCGGGAGGGAATACAAATGAGCAGTACTTC. Translation gives CASSPTGLAGGNTNEQYF.

This chain links TRBV6-5 with TRBJ1-2; D is ambiguous. There are 15 residues in the CDR3. Germline CDR1 MNHEY, CDR2 SVGAGI. The V gene lost 2 bases and the J gene lost 7 bases, with 17 bases spanning the gap. The CDR3 coding sequence is TGTGCCAGCAGTTACGATTGGACGCCATCAGGTGGCTACACCTTC. Its translation: CASSYDWTPSGGYTF.

This chain links TRBV7-2 with TRBJ1-1; D remains unclear. The CDR3 spans 14 residues. V was trimmed by 8 bases and J by 7 bases, leaving 20 bases between them. Germline V gives CDR1 SGHTA, CDR2 FQGNSA. CDR3 loop: CASDPGGQRREAFF. The CDR3 coding sequence is TGTGCCAGCGACCCGGGAGGGCAGAGACGTGAAGCTTTCTTT.

CDR3 nucleotides: TGTGCCACCAGCTGGACAGGGGAGGCCGATACGCAGTATTTT. It translates to CATSWTGEADTQYF. This chain links TRBV15 with TRBJ2-3; 9 bases are a match to TRBD1. The CDR3 is 14 amino acids. The germline gives CDR1 LNHNV, CDR2 YYDKDF (reference sequence). Trimming at V came to 5 bases and at J to 6 bases, leaving 6 bases not matched to a gene.

This clonotype showed up just once. This chain links TRBV6-5 with TRBJ2-1, with 11 bases matching TRBD2. Germline V gene lookup returns CDR1 MNHEY and CDR2 SVGAGI. This CDR3 comprises 16 residues. V dropped 4 bases and J dropped 8; count of bases not matched to a gene: 10. CDR3 residues: CASSSLLAGDGDEQFF. CDR3 DNA: TGTGCCAGCAGTTCACTACTAGCGGGAGATGGGGATGAGCAGTTCTTC.

Concerning this clonotype: A read error is possible here, since a much larger clone lies one base away. This chain connects TRBV4-1 to TRBJ2-1, with TRBD1 matching over 9 bases. The CDR3 length is 17 residues. V shed 0 bases and J 10 bases; nucleotides not matched to a gene: 13. The germline CDR1 and CDR2 sequences are MGHRA and YSYEKL. CDR3 nucleotide sequence: TGCGCCAGCAGCCAAGATTCACCGGGACAGGGAAGGGAGGAGCAGTTCTTC. This encodes CASSQDSPGQGREEQFF.